Below are 6 T cell receptor beta chains sequenced from a single sample in a study of early T cells in non-severe SARS-CoV-2 infection. TCRdb called the 5' RACE reads again in MiXCR, with one record for every CDR3 protein. The data hold 50,000 to 60,000 distinct CDR3 sequences, with roughly 11% observed a single time. Input material: whole blood. Receptors were obtained from an adult who was a healthcare worker with PCR-confirmed SARS-CoV-2 infection or an uninfected control (not recorded which).

The chain couples TRBV2 to TRBJ2-5; the D is unclear. This CDR3 spans 13 amino acids. V dropped 5 bases and J dropped 4 bases, with 11 bases sitting between them. Germline CDR1 is SNHLY and CDR2 is FYNNEI. The CDR3 sequence is CASSLVARETQYF. For the CDR3, the DNA is TGTGCCAGCAGTCTAGTCGCTCGAGAGACCCAGTACTTC.

This clonotype was seen at least ten times. The chain employs TRBV7-2 and TRBJ2-2; D gene unclear. V was shortened by 1 base and J by 0 bases, with 6 bases between the two germline ends. The germline CDR1 and CDR2 sequences are SGHTA and FQGNSA. CDR3 length: 15 residues. The CDR3 DNA reads TGTGCCAGCAGCTTAGTCGCCCCGAACACCGGGGAGCTGTTTTTT. Residues: CASSLVAPNTGELFF.

This clonotype was observed a handful of times. The gene calls are TRBV28 and TRBJ1-5; TRBD1 might be the D (5 bases). Germline V CDR1 and CDR2: MDHEN, SYDVKM. The V end lost 6 bases, the J end lost 4 bases, and 22 bases lay between the germline ends. CDR3 length: 17 residues. CDR3 sequence: CASSGAGWGLKNQPQHF. The DNA for the CDR3 is TGTGCCAGCAGCGGAGCTGGGTGGGGCCTGAAAAATCAGCCCCAGCATTTT.

This clonotype was detected only a few times. CDR3 amino acids: CSVDSSTEKLFF. The DNA of the CDR3 is TGCAGCGTCGATAGCTCGACTGAAAAACTGTTTTTT. The V call is TRBV29-1, the J call TRBJ1-4; D is unresolved. Germline values: CDR1 SQVTM, CDR2 ANQGSEA. V shed 6 bases and J shed 7 bases, with 12 bases lying between them. This CDR3 contains 12 residues.

This clonotype has more than one count but fewer than ten. The chain carries TRBV9 and TRBJ1-2; 12 bases map to TRBD1. The CDR3 is made up of 16 amino acids. Germline V gene data show CDR1 as SGDLS and CDR2 as YYNGEE. J was trimmed by 1 base and V by 2 bases; bases with no gene match: 3. This chain's CDR3 is CASSVGTGGFNYGYTF. CDR3 nucleotide sequence: TGTGCCAGCAGCGTCGGGACAGGGGGCTTTAACTATGGCTACACCTTC.

This clonotype was counted a few times. DNA of the CDR3: TGCAGTGCTATGCCGCCGACAGCCTCCTACGAGCAGTACTTC. It translates to CSAMPPTASYEQYF. This chain joins TRBV20-1 and TRBJ2-7; D possibly corresponds to TRBD1 (5 bases). This CDR3 has 14 residues. Between the trimmed V and J ends, which lost 4 bases and 0 bases, there was a span of 13 bases. CDR1 DFQATT and CDR2 SNEGSKA come from the germline V gene (reference sequence).